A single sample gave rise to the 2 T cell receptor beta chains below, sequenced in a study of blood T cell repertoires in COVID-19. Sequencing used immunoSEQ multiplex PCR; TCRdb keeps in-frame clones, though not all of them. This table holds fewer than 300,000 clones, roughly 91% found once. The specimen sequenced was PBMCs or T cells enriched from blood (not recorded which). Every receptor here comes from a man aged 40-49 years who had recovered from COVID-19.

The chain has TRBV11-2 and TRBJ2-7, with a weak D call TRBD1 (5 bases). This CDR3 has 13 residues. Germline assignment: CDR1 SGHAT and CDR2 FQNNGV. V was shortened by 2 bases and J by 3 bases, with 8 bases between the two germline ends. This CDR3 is CASSLYRFYEQYF. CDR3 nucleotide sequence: TGTGCCAGCAGCTTATACAGGTTCTACGAGCAGTACTTC.

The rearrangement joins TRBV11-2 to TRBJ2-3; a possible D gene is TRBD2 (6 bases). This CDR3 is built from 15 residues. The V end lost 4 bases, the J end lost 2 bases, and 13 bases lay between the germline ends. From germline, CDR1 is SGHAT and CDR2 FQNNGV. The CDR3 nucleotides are TGTGCCAGCAGCTCCTACTTAGCGGACACAGATACGCAGTATTTT. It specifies CASSSYLADTDTQYF.